This TCR beta chain was captured by sequencing in a study of blood T cell repertoires in COVID-19. Study overall: Nucleic acid was either cDNA or gDNA, and it came from T cells, B-cell-depleted T cells, or PBMCs.

Unmatched junction bases numbered 3, after V lost 0 bases and J lost 7 bases. There are 14 residues in the CDR3. Germline loops: CDR1 MNHNS, CDR2 SASEGT. Authors' methods: Scientists estimated how many nucleated cells there were by amplifying reference gene primers. TCRdb keeps only in-frame clones here, not all; method: immunoSEQ multiplex PCR. That table supplies the V and J calls and clone size; D and trimming were determined from the DNA. The sample lists 45,000 to 55,000 clones, about nine tenths occurring once. The receptor comes from a human donor in a cohort sampled during active COVID-19. The rearrangement uses TRBV6-1 and TRBJ1-5; 7 bases line up with TRBD1. Sample: peripheral blood. CDR3 residues: CASSEAGGRQPQHF. The CDR3 DNA is TGTGCCAGCAGTGAAGCAGGGGGCCGGCAGCCCCAGCATTTT.